Listed below are T cell receptor beta chains from one sample, sequenced in a study of molecular identifiers for immune sequencing clone quantification. Via MiXCR, TCRdb re-called the PCR reads, giving one row per CDR3 protein. The table records 85,000 to 100,000 distinct CDR3 sequences, around a fifth of them present only once. The sequenced sample consisted of naive CD8+ T cells from blood, with Jurkat cell RNA spiked in. The receptors derive from a human donor in good health. Some libraries in this study had Jurkat cell RNA spiked in. Each CDR3 is given with its conserved first and last residue. Each record gives: J gene, D gene, clone size, V gene, CDR3 protein, CDR3 DNA. A D gene is named only where the DNA matches it firmly. Only part of the rows carry a size: once, few, many, or a class if the clone is expanded.

>TRBJ2-2|-|many|TRBV6-2/TRBV6-3
CASSYGLDRTDTGELFF
TGTGCCAGCAGTTACGGGTTAGACAGGACAGACACCGGGGAGCTGTTTTTT
>TRBJ2-2|-|many|TRBV19
CASSSGWHRSTGELFF
TGTGCCAGTTCCTCCGGCTGGCACCGGAGCACCGGGGAGCTGTTTTTT
>TRBJ1-1|-|many|TRBV19
CASTFGSLHTEAFF
TGTGCCAGTACCTTCGGGAGCCTCCACACTGAAGCTTTCTTT
>TRBJ1-1|-|many|TRBV5-1
CASSLGLETEAFF
TGCGCCAGCAGCTTAGGTCTGGAAACTGAAGCTTTCTTT
>TRBJ2-7|-|many|TRBV30
CAWSRTSDEQYF
TGTGCCTGGAGTAGGACATCCGACGAGCAGTACTTC
>TRBJ1-5|TRBD1|-|TRBV27
CASSYRGGRQPQHF
TGTGCCAGCAGCTACAGGGGTGGGCGGCAGCCCCAGCATTTT
>TRBJ2-5|-|many|TRBV4-1
CASSQVLSTETQYF
TGCGCCAGCAGCCAAGTCCTCTCGACGGAGACCCAGTACTTC
>TRBJ1-5|-|few|TRBV4-1
CASSQSPDSNQPQHF
TGCGCCAGCAGCCAATCCCCCGATAGCAATCAGCCCCAGCATTTT
>TRBJ2-7|TRBD2|many|TRBV4-2
CASSQDLAGGPGFEQYF
TGTGCCAGCAGCCAAGATCTAGCGGGAGGGCCGGGGTTCGAGCAGTACTTC
>TRBJ2-3|-|-|TRBV7-9
CASSSTLDTQYF
TGTGCCAGCAGCTCCACTTTAGATACGCAGTATTTT
>TRBJ2-1|TRBD2|-|TRBV27
CASSYQAGVYNEQFF
TGTGCCAGCAGTTATCAAGCGGGGGTGTACAATGAGCAGTTCTTC
>TRBJ2-3|-|many|TRBV18
CASSPGGPPDTQYF
TGTGCCAGCTCACCGGGGGGCCCCCCAGATACGCAGTATTTT
>TRBJ1-4|-|many|TRBV27
CASSLLGATNEKLFF
TGTGCCAGCAGTTTATTGGGTGCAACTAATGAAAAACTGTTTTTT
>TRBJ1-4|TRBD1|few|TRBV7-9
CASSTDRGVYGKLFF
TGTGCCAGCAGTACCGACAGGGGAGTTTATGGAAAACTGTTTTTT
>TRBJ2-7|-|many|TRBV14
CASSPFSDSYEQYF
TGTGCCAGCAGCCCCTTTTCGGACTCCTACGAGCAGTACTTC
>TRBJ2-3|-|few|TRBV30
CAWSVLASSTDTQYF
TGTGCCTGGAGTGTACTGGCGTCTAGCACAGATACGCAGTATTTT
>TRBJ2-5|-|many|TRBV5-1
CASSLASDRGETQYF
TGCGCCAGCAGCTTGGCGTCCGACCGCGGGGAGACCCAGTACTTC
>TRBJ2-7|-|-|TRBV28
CASSFWRRTGSYEQYF
TGTGCCAGCAGTTTCTGGCGGCGGACTGGTTCCTACGAGCAGTACTTC
>TRBJ2-1|-|many|TRBV12-3/TRBV12-4
CASTDRQNEQFF
TGTGCCAGCACCGACCGGCAAAATGAGCAGTTCTTC
>TRBJ2-7|TRBD1|few|TRBV28
CASSRDRGAHEQYF
TGTGCCAGCAGTCGGGACAGGGGCGCCCACGAGCAGTACTTC
>TRBJ2-3|-|many|TRBV28
CASSSSGFRTDTQYF
TGTGCCAGCAGCTCCTCAGGGTTCCGCACAGATACGCAGTATTTT
>TRBJ2-1|-|-|TRBV10-3
CAITRSSGSYNEQFF
TGTGCCATCACCCGTTCAAGCGGCTCCTACAATGAGCAGTTCTTC
>TRBJ2-3|-|-|TRBV6-5
CTSSYSLTEAQYF
TGTACCAGCAGTTACTCTCTCACAGAGGCGCAGTATTTT
>TRBJ1-5|-|many|TRBV6-2/TRBV6-3
CASSLWTVMSNQPQHF
TGTGCCAGCAGTCTTTGGACAGTCATGAGCAATCAGCCCCAGCATTTT
>TRBJ2-5|-|-|TRBV27
CASSLIAAQETQYF
TGTGCCAGCAGTTTAATAGCGGCGCAAGAGACCCAGTACTTC
>TRBJ2-7|-|many|TRBV20-1
CSAGTGSYEQYF
TGCAGTGCCGGGACCGGCTCCTACGAGCAGTACTTC
>TRBJ2-3|TRBD2|many|TRBV12-3/TRBV12-4
CASTPSGGPNADTQYF
TGTGCCAGCACACCAAGCGGGGGGCCTAATGCAGATACGCAGTATTTT
>TRBJ2-7|-|many|TRBV29-1
CSAWTIAYEQYF
TGCAGCGCGTGGACCATTGCCTACGAGCAGTACTTC
>TRBJ1-2|-|many|TRBV5-4
CASSVNRVTSYTF
TGTGCCAGCAGCGTGAACAGGGTAACCAGCTACACCTTC
>TRBJ1-5|-|many|TRBV6-5
CASSFQGLNQPQHF
TGTGCCAGCAGTTTTCAGGGGCTGAATCAGCCCCAGCATTTT
>TRBJ2-1|-|many|TRBV7-3
CASSLINGNEQFF
TGTGCCAGCAGCTTAATAAACGGGAATGAGCAGTTCTTC
>TRBJ2-6|-|many|TRBV19
CASSTYSGANVLTF
TGTGCCAGTAGTACTTACTCTGGGGCCAACGTCCTGACTTTC
>TRBJ2-7|TRBD1|-|TRBV4-3
CASSQMQGAFYEQYF
TGCGCCAGCAGCCAAATGCAGGGGGCTTTCTACGAGCAGTACTTC
>TRBJ2-7|-|many|TRBV29-1
CSVEFGTPYEQYF
TGCAGCGTTGAATTTGGGACACCCTACGAGCAGTACTTC
>TRBJ1-1|-|many|TRBV3-1
CASSHERTGNTEAFF
TGTGCCAGCAGCCATGAACGAACAGGGAACACTGAAGCTTTCTTT
>TRBJ2-7|-|-|TRBV18
CASSPRDKYYEQYF
TGTGCCAGCTCACCACGGGACAAGTACTACGAGCAGTACTTC
>TRBJ1-2|-|-|TRBV19
CASSIGPADYGYTF
TGTGCCAGTAGTATTGGGCCAGCGGACTATGGCTACACCTTC
>TRBJ2-2|TRBD1|-|TRBV6-2/TRBV6-3
CASSLTGGPGELFF
TGTGCCAGCAGCCTAACAGGGGGCCCCGGGGAGCTGTTTTTT
>TRBJ2-3|-|many|TRBV6-6
CASSVGGGGTDTQYF
TGTGCCAGCTCGGTGGGGGGCGGGGGCACAGATACGCAGTATTTT
>TRBJ2-7|-|many|TRBV27
CASSLSAPAYEQYF
TGTGCCAGCAGTTTATCGGCGCCTGCCTACGAGCAGTACTTC
>TRBJ2-5|-|many|TRBV12-3/TRBV12-4
CASSPAGGRETQYF
TGTGCCAGCAGTCCCGCTGGGGGGCGAGAGACCCAGTACTTC
>TRBJ2-7|-|-|TRBV4-2
CASSQETGADEQYF
TGTGCCAGCAGCCAAGAAACCGGGGCGGACGAGCAGTACTTC
>TRBJ2-7|-|many|TRBV5-4
CASSFSPSADEQYF
TGTGCCAGCAGCTTTTCCCCTAGCGCTGACGAGCAGTACTTC
>TRBJ2-3|-|many|TRBV11-2
CASSLGDDTQYF
TGTGCCAGCAGCTTGGGGGACGATACGCAGTATTTT
>TRBJ2-1|TRBD1|few|TRBV9
CASSGDRGIDEQFF
TGTGCCAGCAGCGGGGACAGGGGTATTGATGAGCAGTTCTTC
>TRBJ1-1|-|many|TRBV4-3
CASSQEFGTGAEAFF
TGCGCCAGCAGCCAAGAGTTCGGGACGGGGGCTGAAGCTTTCTTT
>TRBJ1-1|-|few|TRBV19
CASSIGGSTEAFF
TGTGCCAGTAGTATCGGGGGTTCCACTGAAGCTTTCTTT
>TRBJ2-1|-|few|TRBV11-2
CASSYGQGGFSYNEQFF
TGTGCCAGCAGCTACGGTCAGGGGGGCTTCTCCTACAATGAGCAGTTCTTC
>TRBJ2-3|-|many|TRBV3-1
CASSQELGTDTQYF
TGTGCCAGCAGCCAAGAGCTTGGGACAGATACGCAGTATTTT
>TRBJ2-1|TRBD2|many|TRBV7-2
CASSSRGGTSSYNEQFF
TGTGCCAGCAGCTCTCGGGGCGGGACTAGCAGCTACAATGAGCAGTTCTTC
>TRBJ2-3|-|-|TRBV7-9
CAGSPTTDGQRTDTQYF
TGTGCCGGCAGCCCAACAACCGACGGACAACGCACAGATACGCAGTATTTT
>TRBJ1-1|-|many|TRBV7-2
CASSPGGPPEGTEAFF
TGTGCCAGCAGCCCGGGGGGTCCCCCAGAAGGGACTGAAGCTTTCTTT
>TRBJ2-7|TRBD1|-|TRBV7-8
CASTYTGAYEQYF
TGTGCCAGCACTTATACAGGGGCCTACGAGCAGTACTTC
>TRBJ2-7|-|-|TRBV4-3
CASGQDLSSHEQYF
TGCGCCAGCGGCCAGGACCTAAGCTCCCACGAGCAGTACTTC
>TRBJ1-1|-|-|TRBV12-2
CASRLGGGNTEAFF
TGTGCAAGTCGCTTAGGCGGGGGGAACACTGAAGCTTTCTTT